This T cell receptor (beta chain) is drawn from a study of PD-L1 blockade in urothelial cancer. As to time point: peripheral blood 6 weeks after treatment start. CDR1 and CDR2 (germline): GTSNPN, SVGIG (reference sequence). The junction had 5 bases not matched to a gene; V was cut back by 3 bases and J by 2 bases. This CDR3 has 15 amino acids. The method was immunoSEQ multiplex PCR; TCRdb's version includes in-frame clones alone and lacks a portion of them. The table records nearly 50,000 clones, 65% to 85% of them present only once. This TCR was recovered from a man aged 65-85 years with urothelial cancer. The source was PBMCs, collected around atezolizumab (anti-PD-L1) treatment. The chain combines TRBV30 with TRBJ2-1; 9 bases map to TRBD1. Here the CDR3 reads CAWSPGQGTYNEQFF. The CDR3 DNA reads TGTGCCTGGAGCCCCGGACAGGGGACCTACAATGAGCAGTTCTTC.